The TCR beta chain described here comes from a study of Graves' ophthalmopathy and Graves' hyperthyroidism. Study-wide results and caveats: Clonotypes were expanded in thyroid at above 0.001 frequency, and most also appeared in blood.

The study amplified TCR beta CDR3 regions using RNA transcripts. HTBI-primed first-round RT-PCR preceded second-round multiplex PCR. A single record per CDR3 protein comes from TCRdb applying MiXCR to the multiplex PCR reads. The sample yields about 620,000 distinct CDR3 sequences, approximately 21% seen once. As regards this clonotype: The antigen is not known.

Sequences were obtained from peripheral blood. This clonotype was sampled from a woman between 18 and 29 years old with stable Graves' hyperthyroidism. Some clones in this sample may be carry-over from other donors' samples.

For the CDR3, the DNA is TGTGCCAGCAGTTTGGGCCCGGGGGGCGCAGAGCCCCAGCATTTT. Its protein is CASSLGPGGAEPQHF. V and J are TRBV28 and TRBJ1-5; possibly TRBD1 for D (6 bases). The CDR3 length is 15 residues. Trimming shortened V by 3 bases and J by 8 bases, and 17 bases separated the two germline ends. Germline CDR1 MDHEN, CDR2 SYDVKM.